This entry lists 18 T cell receptor beta chains sequenced from one sample in a study of T cell repertoires in cytomegalovirus infection. MiXCR, applied by TCRdb to the reads, yields one record per CDR3 protein. The data hold more than 150,000 distinct CDR3 sequences, with roughly 17% observed a single time. The sequenced material came from CD8+ T cells from PBMCs. These receptors originate from a human donor in good health (CMV status not recorded). Some clones in this sample may be carry-over from other donors' samples.

This chain uses TRBV14 with TRBJ1-4, with D hard to call. CDR3 length equals 14 residues. The V gene lost 0 bases and the J gene lost 3 bases, with 5 bases spanning the gap. The germline gives CDR1 SGHDN, CDR2 FVKESK. The CDR3 DNA is TGTGCCAGCAGCCAAGAGTCGGCTAATGAAAAACTGTTTTTT. Protein sequence: CASSQESANEKLFF.

The CDR3 DNA reads as TGTGCCAGCAGACTTTCCCATGGGACAGACTATGGCTACACCTTC. It is translated as CASRLSHGTDYGYTF. V and J are TRBV6-5 and TRBJ1-2; 7 bases agree with TRBD1. J gave up 3 bases and V 6 bases, and 10 bases lay outside the gene matches. The germline gives CDR1 MNHEY, CDR2 SVGAGI. The CDR3 length is 15 residues.

This clonotype showed up just a few times. This chain joins TRBV6-1 and TRBJ2-1, with TRBD2 matching over 10 bases. V lost 6 bases, J lost 0 bases, and 14 bases stayed unmatched. This CDR3 has 19 amino acids. Germline V gene sequence: CDR1 MNHNS, CDR2 SASEGT. This chain's CDR3 is CASSHTGTSDSFSYNEQFF. CDR3 DNA sequence: TGTGCCAGCAGCCACACCGGGACTAGCGACTCATTCTCCTACAATGAGCAGTTCTTC.

The table lists this clonotype with a few counts. The genes are TRBV6-5 and TRBJ1-2, with no clear D. The CDR3 has 15 amino acids. Germline assignment: CDR1 MNHEY and CDR2 SVGAGI. V lost 0 bases, J lost 4 bases, and 12 bases lay in between. In DNA form, the CDR3 reads TGTGCCAGCAGTTACTCGTCCGGGAATTCCTATGGCTACACCTTC. The encoded protein is CASSYSSGNSYGYTF.

This chain joins TRBV7-2 and TRBJ2-2; 8 bases match TRBD1. The CDR3 covers 17 residues. V lost 6 bases, J lost 1 base, and 10 bases stayed unmatched. CDR1 is SGHTA, CDR2 FQGNSA, per germline. The CDR3 sequence: CASSHPVGQGNTGELFF. DNA for the CDR3: TGTGCCAGCAGTCACCCGGTCGGACAGGGGAACACCGGGGAGCTGTTTTTT.

The gene calls are TRBV7-2 and TRBJ2-1; D is unresolved. The CDR3 sequence is 14 residues long. CDR1 SGHTA and CDR2 FQGNSA come from the germline V gene. V was clipped by 4 bases and J by 4 bases, with 11 bases between them. The CDR3 DNA reads TGTGCCAGCAGCTCAATTCGACCGTACAATGAGCAGTTCTTC. Translating gives CASSSIRPYNEQFF.

The chain links TRBV7-2 to TRBJ1-2; the match to TRBD1 covers 7 bases. There are 14 residues in the CDR3. V lost 6 bases, J lost 1 base, and 5 bases stayed unmatched. In germline, CDR1 is SGHTA, CDR2 FQGNSA. The CDR3 is CASSSTGFNYGYTF. The CDR3 bases are TGTGCCAGCAGTTCGACAGGGTTTAACTATGGCTACACCTTC.

V usage is TRBV6-6 and J usage is TRBJ2-7; D not certain. The CDR3 length is 12 residues. Germline V gives CDR1 MNHNY, CDR2 SVGAGI (reference sequence). The V and J ends lost 6 bases and 3 bases respectively, with 9 bases between them. CDR3 residues: CASRTIRYEQYF. For the CDR3, the DNA is TGTGCCAGCAGGACGATTCGCTACGAGCAGTACTTC.

This clonotype has a handful of counts. The chain employs TRBV10-3 and TRBJ2-1, with 7 bases lining up with TRBD2. CDR1 is ENHRY and CDR2 is SYGVKD in the germline V gene. The CDR3 totals 15 residues. V trimming: 3 bases; J trimming: 1 base; junction bases outside the gene matches: 3. CDR3: CAISDTGRSYNEQFF. The DNA of the CDR3 is TGTGCCATCAGTGATACCGGGAGGTCCTACAATGAGCAGTTCTTC.

The V and J genes are TRBV7-9 and TRBJ2-1; D possibly corresponds to TRBD1 (5 bases). CDR1 and CDR2 from the germline V gene are SEHNR and FQNEAQ (reference sequence). The CDR3 is 15 residues long. V lost 6 bases, J lost 2 bases, and 14 bases lay in between. CDR3 sequence: CASSPTQGTYNEQFF. Here the CDR3 DNA reads TGTGCCAGCAGTCCTACCCAGGGTACCTACAATGAGCAGTTCTTC.

This clonotype has only a few counts. The chain couples TRBV28 to TRBJ2-7; 9 bases align to TRBD1. Germline V gives CDR1 MDHEN, CDR2 SYDVKM. Trimming removed 4 bases from V and 0 bases from J; junction bases left unmatched: 13. This CDR3 comprises 18 residues. CDR3 DNA sequence: TGTGCCAGCAGTTACCTGGGGACAGGGACTTTCAGCTCCTACGAGCAGTACTTC. As protein: CASSYLGTGTFSSYEQYF.

This clonotype has more than one count but fewer than ten. The CDR3 is CASSLVVWTSSSSMYEQFF. The CDR3, as DNA: TGTGCCAGCAGCTTAGTGGTATGGACTAGCAGTTCGTCAATGTATGAGCAGTTCTTC. V is TRBV7-2 and J is TRBJ2-1, with 8 bases aligning to TRBD2. CDR3 size: 19 residues. V shed 1 base, J shed 8 bases, and the junction held 19 bases outside the gene matches. Germline V gene lookup returns CDR1 SGHTA and CDR2 FQGNSA. Combining the CDR3 with reference TRBV7-2 and TRBJ2-1 gives the whole variable domain GAGVSQSPSNKVTEKGKDVELRCDPISGHTALYWYRQSLGQGLEFLIYFQGNSAPDKSGLPSDRFSAERTGGSVSTLTIQRTQQEDSAVYLCASSLVVWTSSSSMYEQFFGPGTRLTVL.

This clonotype was seen only a few times. This chain uses TRBV7-6 with TRBJ2-3, with D possibly matching TRBD1 (6 bases). The V gene's germline CDR1 is SGHVS and CDR2 FNYEAQ. This CDR3 contains 15 residues. Between the trimmed V and J ends, which lost 4 bases and 5 bases, there was a span of 16 bases. The CDR3 here is CASSSSWTVRDTQYF. The CDR3 coding sequence is TGTGCCAGCAGCTCCTCCTGGACAGTCAGAGATACGCAGTATTTT.

This clonotype showed up just a few times. This chain joins TRBV28 and TRBJ2-1; 7 nucleotides align to TRBD1. The length of the CDR3 is 16 residues. Per the germline V gene, CDR1 is MDHEN and CDR2 is SYDVKM. Losses at the gene ends were 3 bases for V and 4 bases for J; bases not matched to a gene: 9. CDR3 DNA sequence: TGTGCCAGCAGTTTTGATCGACAGGGCCGGTACAATGAGCAGTTCTTC. Translated, it gives CASSFDRQGRYNEQFF.

This clonotype was seen a few times. The J gene is TRBJ1-6, the V gene TRBV6-2 or TRBV6-3, with a weak D call TRBD1 (5 bases). Germline CDR1 reads MNHEY; CDR2 reads SVGEGT. The CDR3 is made up of 12 amino acids. V gave up 7 bases and J gave up 10 bases, with 11 bases separating them. CDR3 bases: TGTGCCAGCACCAGGGAGAGGTCACCCCTCCACTTT. Translating gives CASTRERSPLHF.

This chain uses TRBV6-6 with TRBJ2-7; D unresolved. The CDR3 is 12 residues long. Trimming took off 8 bases at V and 2 bases at J, with 10 bases between the two ends. Germline V gives CDR1 MNHNY, CDR2 SVGAGI (reference sequence). The CDR3 DNA is TGTGCCAGCGCTCCGGCACCCTACGAGCAGTACTTC. This sequence encodes CASAPAPYEQYF.

This clonotype was found a few times. The V call is TRBV12-5, the J call TRBJ1-2, with D perhaps TRBD1 (5 bases). CDR3 size: 13 residues. Per the germline V gene, CDR1 is LGHNT and CDR2 is FRNRAP. V was clipped by 6 bases and J by 1 base, with 9 bases between them. The CDR3, as DNA: TGTGCTAGTGGAAGTGGGGGTAACTATGGCTACACCTTC. Its protein is CASGSGGNYGYTF.

The chain is built from TRBV7-2 and TRBJ1-5; D perhaps matches TRBD1 (6 bases). CDR1 is SGHTA and CDR2 is FQGNSA in the germline V gene. V was trimmed by 1 base and J by 7 bases, leaving 17 bases between them. CDR3 size: 16 residues. The CDR3 loop is CASSLVESWGGQPQHF. CDR3 coding DNA: TGTGCCAGCAGCTTAGTTGAGTCGTGGGGGGGCCAGCCCCAGCATTTT.